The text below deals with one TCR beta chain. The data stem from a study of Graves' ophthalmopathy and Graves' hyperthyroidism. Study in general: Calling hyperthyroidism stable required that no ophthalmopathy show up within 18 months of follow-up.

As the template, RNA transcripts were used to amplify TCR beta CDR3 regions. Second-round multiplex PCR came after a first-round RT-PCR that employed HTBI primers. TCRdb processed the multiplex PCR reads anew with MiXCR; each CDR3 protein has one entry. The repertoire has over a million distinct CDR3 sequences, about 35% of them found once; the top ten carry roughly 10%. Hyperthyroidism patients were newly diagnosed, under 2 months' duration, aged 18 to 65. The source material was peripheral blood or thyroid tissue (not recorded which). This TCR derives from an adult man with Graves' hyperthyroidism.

In nucleotides, the CDR3 is TGTGCCAGCAGCTTAGACGGGACGATAGCTAACTATGGCTACACCTTC. It is translated as CASSLDGTIANYGYTF. The chain has TRBV7-3 and TRBJ1-2; D is possibly TRBD1 (5 bases). V lost 2 bases and J lost 0, with 13 bases in between. This CDR3 has 16 residues. Germline loops: CDR1 SGHTA, CDR2 FQGTGA. Combining the CDR3 with reference TRBV7-3 and TRBJ1-2 gives the whole variable domain GAGVSQTPSNKVTEKGKYVELRCDPISGHTALYWYRQSLGQGPEFLIYFQGTGAADDSGLPNDRFFAVRPEGSVSTLKIQRTERGDSAVYLCASSLDGTIANYGYTFGSGTRLTVV.